Listed below are T cell receptor beta chains from one sample, sequenced in a study of T cells in Graves' hyperthyroidism and ophthalmopathy. TCRdb called the multiplex PCR reads again in MiXCR, with one record for every CDR3 protein. The table shows fewer than 650,000 distinct CDR3 sequences, with around 13% occurring only once. Sequencing was done on a sample of blood. All receptors come from a woman in her twenties or thirties with Graves' hyperthyroidism that later progressed to Graves' ophthalmopathy. Both conserved end residues are part of each CDR3. The order of the fields is clone size, J gene, V gene, D gene, CDR3 DNA, CDR3 protein. The D gene is left open where the match is weak. Expanded clones get a size class; other rows say once, few or many, or leave the size out.

clone size: many; J gene: TRBJ1-5; V gene: TRBV10-3; D gene: TRBD1; CDR3 DNA: TGTGCCATCAGTGAGTCTCCGGGACAGGGCCTTAGCAATCAGCCCCAGCATTTT; CDR3 protein: CAISESPGQGLSNQPQHF
clone size: many; J gene: TRBJ1-2; V gene: TRBV18; D gene: NA; CDR3 DNA: TGTGCCAGCTCACGACAGGACAGCCACTATGGCTACACCTTC; CDR3 protein: CASSRQDSHYGYTF
clone size: NA; J gene: TRBJ2-3; V gene: TRBV3-1; D gene: TRBD2; CDR3 DNA: TGTGCCAGCAGCCAAATGGCGGGAGCGGGTACAGATACGCAGTATTTT; CDR3 protein: CASSQMAGAGTDTQYF
clone size: many; J gene: TRBJ1-2; V gene: TRBV19; D gene: TRBD1; CDR3 DNA: TGTGCCTCCAAACCAGGGGGCTTTAACTATGGCTACACCTTC; CDR3 protein: CASKPGGFNYGYTF
clone size: many; J gene: TRBJ2-7; V gene: TRBV5-1; D gene: TRBD2; CDR3 DNA: TGCGCCAGCAGCATTAACGGGAGGGCCTCAGGTGAGCAGTACTTC; CDR3 protein: CASSINGRASGEQYF
clone size: many; J gene: TRBJ1-1; V gene: TRBV30; D gene: NA; CDR3 DNA: TGTGCCTCCACGGGGAGGCTAAACACTGAAGCTTTCTTT; CDR3 protein: CASTGRLNTEAFF
clone size: many; J gene: TRBJ2-6; V gene: TRBV27; D gene: TRBD1; CDR3 DNA: TGTGCCAGCAGTGATACCGGGACAGTGTTCTCTGAGGCCAACGTCCTGACTTTC; CDR3 protein: CASSDTGTVFSEANVLTF
clone size: NA; J gene: TRBJ2-7; V gene: TRBV10-3; D gene: TRBD2; CDR3 DNA: TGTGCCATCAGGACCTTAACAACAGGACTAGCGGGAGTGGTTGAGCAGTACTTC; CDR3 protein: CAIRTLTTGLAGVVEQYF
clone size: few; J gene: TRBJ1-2; V gene: TRBV6-6; D gene: TRBD1; CDR3 DNA: TGTGCCAGCAGTTACGGCCCTGTGGCAGGGGGTGGCTACACCTTC; CDR3 protein: CASSYGPVAGGGYTF
clone size: few; J gene: TRBJ1-1; V gene: TRBV7-9; D gene: TRBD1; CDR3 DNA: TGTGCCAGCAGCTTCGACAGGGACCTTGTGAAGAACACTGAAGCTTTCTTT; CDR3 protein: CASSFDRDLVKNTEAFF
clone size: many; J gene: TRBJ1-1; V gene: TRBV10-2; D gene: NA; CDR3 DNA: TGCGCCACCTCGAGCGGGGGGCTGACTGAAGCTTTCTTT; CDR3 protein: CATSSGGLTEAFF
clone size: many; J gene: TRBJ2-2; V gene: TRBV27; D gene: TRBD1; CDR3 DNA: TGTGCCAGCAGTTCGGGACAGGGACGGACCGGGGAGCTGTTTTTT; CDR3 protein: CASSSGQGRTGELFF
clone size: many; J gene: TRBJ1-1; V gene: TRBV30; D gene: TRBD1; CDR3 DNA: TGTGCCTGGGGGGACAGGGGGCTGCACACTGAAGCTTTCTTT; CDR3 protein: CAWGDRGLHTEAFF
clone size: many; J gene: TRBJ2-7; V gene: TRBV4-1; D gene: NA; CDR3 DNA: TGCGCCAGCAGCCAAGACCCTACAGGCACTTACGAGCAGTACTTC; CDR3 protein: CASSQDPTGTYEQYF
clone size: many; J gene: TRBJ1-1; V gene: TRBV7-2; D gene: NA; CDR3 DNA: TGTGCCAGCAGCTGGACGGGGGACACTGAAGCTTTCTTT; CDR3 protein: CASSWTGDTEAFF
clone size: many; J gene: TRBJ2-4; V gene: TRBV29-1; D gene: NA; CDR3 DNA: TGCAGCGTTGAAGAGCAGGCTACTGTAGCCAAAAACATTCAGTACTTC; CDR3 protein: CSVEEQATVAKNIQYF
clone size: many; J gene: TRBJ2-7; V gene: TRBV15; D gene: NA; CDR3 DNA: TGTGCCACCAGCAGAGATACGGGCAGGGGATACGAGCAGTACTTC; CDR3 protein: CATSRDTGRGYEQYF
clone size: few; J gene: TRBJ1-2; V gene: TRBV28; D gene: NA; CDR3 DNA: TGTGCCAGCAGATCTGGAGTCCTTTATGGCTACACCTTC; CDR3 protein: CASRSGVLYGYTF
clone size: many; J gene: TRBJ2-1; V gene: TRBV10-3; D gene: NA; CDR3 DNA: TGTGCCATCAGTGAGACAGTACTGAGCTCCTACAATGAGCAGTTCTTC; CDR3 protein: CAISETVLSSYNEQFF
clone size: many; J gene: TRBJ2-7; V gene: TRBV6-5; D gene: TRBD2; CDR3 DNA: TGTGCCAGCAGTTACCGGGACTACCTTTACGAGCAGTACTTC; CDR3 protein: CASSYRDYLYEQYF
clone size: few; J gene: TRBJ1-5; V gene: TRBV3-1; D gene: TRBD1; CDR3 DNA: TGTGCCAGCAGCCAAGGAGTCAGGGGGGCGGAGCAGCCCCAGCATTTT; CDR3 protein: CASSQGVRGAEQPQHF
clone size: NA; J gene: TRBJ2-5; V gene: TRBV11-2; D gene: NA; CDR3 DNA: TGTGCCAGCAGCTCAATGTTTCAAGAGACCCAGTACTTC; CDR3 protein: CASSSMFQETQYF
clone size: NA; J gene: TRBJ1-5; V gene: TRBV19; D gene: TRBD1; CDR3 DNA: TGTGCCAGTAGTATGAGAGGGGGCGGGTGGCAGCCCCAGCATTTT; CDR3 protein: CASSMRGGGWQPQHF
clone size: many; J gene: TRBJ2-7; V gene: TRBV27; D gene: TRBD1; CDR3 DNA: TGTGCCAGCAGTTTCGGGACAGCCTCCTACGAGCAGTACTTC; CDR3 protein: CASSFGTASYEQYF
clone size: NA; J gene: TRBJ2-7; V gene: TRBV10-3; D gene: NA; CDR3 DNA: TGTGCCATCAGTGAGTCGGGTCCGGCCGCCGAGCAGTACTTC; CDR3 protein: CAISESGPAAEQYF
clone size: many; J gene: TRBJ1-1; V gene: TRBV18; D gene: NA; CDR3 DNA: TGTGCCAGCTCACCCGGACAGGAAGCTTTCTTT; CDR3 protein: CASSPGQEAFF
clone size: many; J gene: TRBJ1-5; V gene: TRBV12-3/TRBV12-4; D gene: TRBD1; CDR3 DNA: TGTGCCAGCACCCCTGGGACAGGAGTCAATCAGCCCCAGCATTTT; CDR3 protein: CASTPGTGVNQPQHF
clone size: many; J gene: TRBJ2-3; V gene: TRBV5-6; D gene: NA; CDR3 DNA: TGTGCCAGCTCCCAAATCCCCGAGAGCACAGATACGCAGTATTTT; CDR3 protein: CASSQIPESTDTQYF
clone size: NA; J gene: TRBJ2-3; V gene: TRBV2; D gene: NA; CDR3 DNA: TGTGCCAGCAGTGACCCTCGGGGGACCTTGGCGCTGACAGATACGCAGTATTTT; CDR3 protein: CASSDPRGTLALTDTQYF
clone size: NA; J gene: TRBJ2-7; V gene: TRBV10-3; D gene: NA; CDR3 DNA: TGTGCCATCAGTCCAAGCGAGCTCGAGCAGTACTTC; CDR3 protein: CAISPSELEQYF
clone size: NA; J gene: TRBJ1-1; V gene: TRBV30; D gene: TRBD1; CDR3 DNA: TGTGCCTGGAGGTCCGGGACAGGCGCTGAAGCTTTCTTT; CDR3 protein: CAWRSGTGAEAFF
clone size: few; J gene: TRBJ1-5; V gene: TRBV7-2; D gene: NA; CDR3 DNA: TGTGCCAGCAGTTATATCAGGGATCAGCCCCAGCATTTT; CDR3 protein: CASSYIRDQPQHF
clone size: many; J gene: TRBJ1-2; V gene: TRBV7-2; D gene: TRBD1; CDR3 DNA: TGTGCCAGCAGCTTAGCGCCAGGGGGGTACTATGGCTACACCTTC; CDR3 protein: CASSLAPGGYYGYTF
clone size: few; J gene: TRBJ2-7; V gene: TRBV6-5; D gene: TRBD2; CDR3 DNA: TGTGCCAGCAGTTACTCATCTAGCGGGAGGGCCCTCTCCTACGAGCAGTACTTC; CDR3 protein: CASSYSSSGRALSYEQYF
clone size: NA; J gene: TRBJ2-3; V gene: TRBV2; D gene: NA; CDR3 DNA: TGTGCCAGCAGTGAACGGGGCAAAGGCACAGATACGCAGTATTTT; CDR3 protein: CASSERGKGTDTQYF
clone size: many; J gene: TRBJ2-7; V gene: TRBV2; D gene: TRBD1; CDR3 DNA: TGTGCCAGCAGTCGAGGCAGGGGGCCGGGAGAGCAGTACTTC; CDR3 protein: CASSRGRGPGEQYF
clone size: many; J gene: TRBJ1-6; V gene: TRBV9; D gene: NA; CDR3 DNA: TGTGCCAGCAGCGTGGGGAGGATACCCAATTCACCCCTCCACTTT; CDR3 protein: CASSVGRIPNSPLHF
clone size: many; J gene: TRBJ2-1; V gene: TRBV5-4; D gene: NA; CDR3 DNA: TGTGCCAGCAGCCCAGGGGGGGATGAGCAGTTCTTC; CDR3 protein: CASSPGGDEQFF
clone size: NA; J gene: TRBJ2-1; V gene: TRBV30; D gene: TRBD2; CDR3 DNA: TGTGCCTGGAGCCGCGGGACTAGCACCCGAAAACCGTACAATGAGCAGTTCTTC; CDR3 protein: CAWSRGTSTRKPYNEQFF
clone size: few; J gene: TRBJ1-1; V gene: TRBV5-8; D gene: NA; CDR3 DNA: TGTGCCAGCAGCCACGGAGCGGAAGCTTTCTTT; CDR3 protein: CASSHGAEAFF
clone size: NA; J gene: TRBJ2-3; V gene: TRBV28; D gene: TRBD2; CDR3 DNA: TGTGCCATCAGTAGCGGGAGGCTGAATACGCAGTATTTT; CDR3 protein: CAISSGRLNTQYF
clone size: once; J gene: TRBJ2-1; V gene: TRBV2; D gene: TRBD2; CDR3 DNA: TGTGCCAGCAGTGGACTAGCGGGAATAGATGAGCAGTTCTTC; CDR3 protein: CASSGLAGIDEQFF